Sequencing of this TCR beta chain was carried out in a study of T-cell memory formation after mild COVID-19. The overall study: TCR clusters were mostly donor specific. Study results and limitations: Mainly CM and EM harbored the contracting CD4+ clones; mainly EMRA harbored the CD8+ ones.

TCRdb analysed the 5' RACE reads with MiXCR anew, one entry per CDR3 protein. The sample has under 300,000 distinct CDR3 sequences; around 10% are singletons. CDR1 and CDR2 (germline): MNHNY, SVGAGI (reference sequence). V lost 7 bases, J lost 0 bases, and 10 bases lay in between. This CDR3 comprises 14 residues. This clonotype appeared a few times. The antigen is undetermined. Material for sequencing was PBMCs or a T cell subset sorted from them (not recorded which). The receptor's source is a man younger than 35 who had mild COVID-19 (a few samples of this study predate the infection). Cell type and time point are not known. The rearrangement uses TRBV6-6 and TRBJ1-5, with unresolved D. CDR3 DNA: TGTGCCAGCAACTCTGGGAATAGCAATCAGCCCCAGCATTTT. This gives the protein CASNSGNSNQPQHF.